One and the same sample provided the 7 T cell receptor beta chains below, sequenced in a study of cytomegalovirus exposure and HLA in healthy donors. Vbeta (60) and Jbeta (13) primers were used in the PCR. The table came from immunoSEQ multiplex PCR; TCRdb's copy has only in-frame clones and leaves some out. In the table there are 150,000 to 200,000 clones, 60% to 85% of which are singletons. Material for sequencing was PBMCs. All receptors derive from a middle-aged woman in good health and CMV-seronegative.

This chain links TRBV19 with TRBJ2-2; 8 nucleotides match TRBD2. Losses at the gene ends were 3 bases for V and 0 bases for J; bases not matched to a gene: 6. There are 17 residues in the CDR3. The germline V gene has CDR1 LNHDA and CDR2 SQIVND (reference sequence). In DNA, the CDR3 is TGTGCCAGTAGTATCGCCACGGGGGGGCCGAACACCGGGGAGCTGTTTTTT. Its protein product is CASSIATGGPNTGELFF.

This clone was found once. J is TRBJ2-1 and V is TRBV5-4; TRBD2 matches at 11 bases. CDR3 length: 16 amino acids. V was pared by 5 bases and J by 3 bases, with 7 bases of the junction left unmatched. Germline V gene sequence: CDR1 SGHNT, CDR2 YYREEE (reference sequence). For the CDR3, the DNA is TGTGCCAGCAGTCGCCCGGGACTAGCGGACTACAATGAGCAGTTCTTC. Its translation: CASSRPGLADYNEQFF.

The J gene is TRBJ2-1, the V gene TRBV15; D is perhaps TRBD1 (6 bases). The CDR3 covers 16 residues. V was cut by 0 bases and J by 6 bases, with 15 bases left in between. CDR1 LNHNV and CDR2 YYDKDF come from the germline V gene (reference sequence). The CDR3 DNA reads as TGTGCCACCAGCAGAGATATACAGGGTTCGGGCAATGAGCAGTTCTTC. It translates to CATSRDIQGSGNEQFF.

The CDR3 region is CASSVGATIYF. In DNA form, the CDR3 reads TGTGCCAGCAGCGTAGGAGCTACCATATATTTT. V is TRBV9 and J is TRBJ1-3; D uncertain. Trimming removed 0 bases from V and 10 bases from J, with 5 bases in between. Germline CDR1 SGDLS, CDR2 YYNGEE. The CDR3 is 11 residues long. The full variable domain, rest sourced from reference TRBV9 and TRBJ1-3, is DSGVTQTPKHLITATGQRVTLRCSPRSGDLSVYWYQQSLDQGLQFLIQYYNGEERAKGNILERFSAQQFPDLHSELNLSSLELGDSALYFCASSVGATIYFGEGSWLTVV.

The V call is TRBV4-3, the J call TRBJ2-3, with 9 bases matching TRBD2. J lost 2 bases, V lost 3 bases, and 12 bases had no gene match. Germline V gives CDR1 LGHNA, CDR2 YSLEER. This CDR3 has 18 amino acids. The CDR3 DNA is TGCGCCAGCAGCCATCAAGGCGGGAGGGCCTTAAACACAGATACGCAGTATTTT. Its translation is CASSHQGGRALNTDTQYF.

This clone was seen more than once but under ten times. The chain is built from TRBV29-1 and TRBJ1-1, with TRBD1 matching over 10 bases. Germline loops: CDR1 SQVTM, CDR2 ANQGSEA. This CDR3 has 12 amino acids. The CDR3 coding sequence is TGCACCGGGGGGACAGGGGTCACTGAAGCTTTCTTT. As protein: CTGGTGVTEAFF.

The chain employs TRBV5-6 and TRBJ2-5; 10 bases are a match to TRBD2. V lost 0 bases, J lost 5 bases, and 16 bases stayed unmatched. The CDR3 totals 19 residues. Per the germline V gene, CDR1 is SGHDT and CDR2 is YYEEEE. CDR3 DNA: TGTGCCAGCAGCTTGGGGTGGACTAGCGGAACTTACGGCGGGGAGACCCAGTACTTC. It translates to CASSLGWTSGTYGGETQYF.